A selection of T cell receptor beta chains follows, all from one sample in a study of T cell repertoires in aging, cancer and after chemotherapy. One entry per CDR3 protein results from TCRdb running MiXCR on the multiplex PCR reads. The sample has about 13,000 distinct CDR3 sequences, approximately 40% seen once. Source material: blood. The receptors derive from a human donor in good health. The donor label of this sample is uncertain. Each CDR3 is given with its conserved first and last residue. A D gene is named only where the DNA matches it firmly. Not every row has a clone size; where given, it reads once, few, many or a size class.

CACISGRAYNEQFF	TGTGCCTGCATATCAGGACGGGCCTACAATGAGCAGTTCTTC	TRBJ2-1	-	-	TRBV6-2/TRBV6-3
CASSWGRPTDTQYF	TGTGCCAGTAGTTGGGGGCGGCCCACAGATACGCAGTATTTT	TRBJ2-3	medium-sized	-	TRBV19
CASSTRAGGFRSTIYF	TGTGCCAGCAGTACCAGGGCAGGGGGATTCAGAAGCACCATATATTTT	TRBJ1-3	-	TRBD1	TRBV6-5
CASSMWLAGDVTDTQYF	TGTGCCAGTAGTATGTGGCTAGCGGGAGATGTAACAGATACGCAGTATTTT	TRBJ2-3	medium-sized	TRBD2	TRBV19
CASSLSLAGVSDTQYF	TGTGCCAGCAGCCTGAGTTTAGCGGGGGTTTCAGATACGCAGTATTTT	TRBJ2-3	-	TRBD2	TRBV11-1
CASSLVRVQGRNEKLFF	TGTGCCAGCAGCTTAGTACGTGTACAGGGCCGTAATGAAAAACTGTTTTTT	TRBJ1-4	-	-	TRBV7-2
CASSFMGQGAAGELFF	TGTGCCAGCAGTTTTATGGGACAGGGGGCGGCCGGGGAGCTGTTTTTT	TRBJ2-2	-	TRBD1	TRBV27
CASSLDGREGNTQYF	TGTGCCAGCAGCTTGGACGGCAGGGAGGGCAATACGCAGTATTTT	TRBJ2-3	few	TRBD2	TRBV5-4
CASYGWPEQYF	TGTGCCAGCTATGGGTGGCCCGAGCAGTACTTC	TRBJ2-7	few	-	TRBV6-1
CASSSLDGSETQYF	TGTGCCAGCAGTTCTCTGGACGGGTCGGAGACCCAGTACTTC	TRBJ2-5	few	-	TRBV27
CASRPPKGGGGVDTQYF	TGTGCCAGCAGGCCCCCAAAAGGTGGCGGGGGGGTAGATACGCAGTATTTT	TRBJ2-3	-	TRBD2	TRBV7-9
CAQPGQGVNEQFF	TGTGCCCAACCGGGACAGGGGGTAAATGAGCAGTTCTTC	TRBJ2-1	few	TRBD1	TRBV30
CASSEVGGTNEQFF	TGTGCCAGCAGTGAAGTCGGAGGAACGAATGAGCAGTTCTTC	TRBJ2-1	-	-	TRBV6-1
CASSRGLAGPSEQYF	TGTGCCAGCAGCCGAGGACTAGCGGGACCTAGCGAGCAGTACTTC	TRBJ2-7	-	TRBD2	TRBV6-5
CASSIVGQLSSGANVLTF	TGTGCCAGTAGTATAGTCGGACAGCTAAGCTCTGGGGCCAACGTCCTGACTTTC	TRBJ2-6	medium-sized	-	TRBV19
CASSLGPDRPLHF	TGTGCCAGCAGCTTGGGTCCAGATCGACCCCTCCACTTT	TRBJ1-6	few	-	TRBV5-5
CASSIVRDRVNEQYF	TGTGCCAGTAGTATAGTCCGGGACAGGGTAAACGAGCAGTACTTC	TRBJ2-7	-	TRBD1	TRBV19
CASSLDRADTQYF	TGTGCCAGCAGCTTAGATAGAGCAGATACGCAGTATTTT	TRBJ2-3	medium-sized	-	TRBV11-3
CATSRVRGRGTDTQYF	TGTGCCACCAGCAGAGTTCGGGGGCGCGGCACAGATACGCAGTATTTT	TRBJ2-3	-	-	TRBV15
CASSSFSSGNTIYF	TGTGCCAGCAGCTCATTTTCCTCTGGAAACACCATATATTTT	TRBJ1-3	once	-	TRBV6-5
CAISEAYEQYF	TGTGCCATCAGTGAGGCCTACGAGCAGTACTTC	TRBJ2-7	-	-	TRBV10-3
CASRPDREQFF	TGTGCCAGCAGACCCGACAGGGAGCAGTTCTTC	TRBJ2-1	-	-	TRBV6-1
CASRWVGRGQETQYF	TGTGCCAGCAGATGGGTCGGGAGGGGGCAAGAGACCCAGTACTTC	TRBJ2-5	few	TRBD2	TRBV27
CASLAGTSRDYGYTF	TGTGCCTCCCTTGCCGGGACGAGTAGGGACTATGGCTACACCTTC	TRBJ1-2	few	-	TRBV6-1
CASSEADRGYNQPQHF	TGTGCCAGCAGTGAAGCGGACAGGGGATACAATCAGCCCCAGCATTTT	TRBJ1-5	-	TRBD1	TRBV6-1
CDSSLRGGADKNIQYF	TGTGACAGCAGCTTACGAGGGGGTGCCGACAAAAACATTCAGTACTTC	TRBJ2-4	-	-	TRBV13
CASSKTGRPEAFF	TGTGCCAGCAGTAAAACGGGGAGGCCTGAAGCTTTCTTT	TRBJ1-1	-	-	TRBV6-5
CAWRRGGVNEQFF	TGTGCCTGGAGAAGGGGTGGGGTCAATGAGCAGTTCTTC	TRBJ2-1	few	-	TRBV30
CASRLASEQYF	TGTGCCAGTCGTCTAGCTAGCGAGCAGTACTTC	TRBJ2-7	few	-	TRBV6-6
CASSRGVDLYEQYF	TGTGCCAGCAGCAGGGGGGTGGACCTCTACGAGCAGTACTTC	TRBJ2-7	-	-	TRBV5-6
CASSESIDSDEQFF	TGCGCCAGCAGTGAGTCCATAGATTCGGATGAGCAGTTCTTC	TRBJ2-1	-	-	TRBV6-5
CATHSGGHTGELFF	TGTGCCACTCATAGCGGGGGTCACACCGGGGAGCTGTTTTTT	TRBJ2-2	medium-sized	TRBD2	TRBV15
CASSLASGRLSRDIQYF	TGTGCCAGCAGCTTGGCGAGCGGGAGGTTGAGTCGGGACATTCAGTACTTC	TRBJ2-4	medium-sized	TRBD2	TRBV5-4
CSGASGTGQTQYF	TGCAGCGGGGCATCCGGCACGGGGCAGACCCAGTACTTC	TRBJ2-5	medium-sized	-	TRBV29-1
CASSYSVLGDTQYF	TGTGCCAGCAGTTACTCGGTCCTTGGGGATACGCAGTATTTT	TRBJ2-3	medium-sized	-	TRBV6-5
CASSDSGGQEQYF	TGTGCCAGCAGTGATTCCGGGGGTCAGGAGCAGTACTTC	TRBJ2-7	few	-	TRBV6-1
CASKPQGALAKNIQYF	TGTGCCAGCAAACCACAGGGGGCACTAGCCAAAAACATTCAGTACTTC	TRBJ2-4	-	TRBD1	TRBV27
CAISESLDRPYNEQFF	TGTGCCATCAGTGAGTCTTTGGACAGGCCTTACAATGAGCAGTTCTTC	TRBJ2-1	-	TRBD1	TRBV10-3
CASSFAESYEQYF	TGCGCCAGCAGCTTTGCAGAAAGCTACGAGCAGTACTTC	TRBJ2-7	-	-	TRBV5-1
CSDSLEQYF	TGCAGCGATAGCCTGGAGCAGTACTTC	TRBJ2-7	medium-sized	-	TRBV29-1
CATRMTSEGEQFF	TGTGCCACCAGAATGACTAGCGAGGGTGAGCAGTTCTTC	TRBJ2-1	-	TRBD2	TRBV24-1